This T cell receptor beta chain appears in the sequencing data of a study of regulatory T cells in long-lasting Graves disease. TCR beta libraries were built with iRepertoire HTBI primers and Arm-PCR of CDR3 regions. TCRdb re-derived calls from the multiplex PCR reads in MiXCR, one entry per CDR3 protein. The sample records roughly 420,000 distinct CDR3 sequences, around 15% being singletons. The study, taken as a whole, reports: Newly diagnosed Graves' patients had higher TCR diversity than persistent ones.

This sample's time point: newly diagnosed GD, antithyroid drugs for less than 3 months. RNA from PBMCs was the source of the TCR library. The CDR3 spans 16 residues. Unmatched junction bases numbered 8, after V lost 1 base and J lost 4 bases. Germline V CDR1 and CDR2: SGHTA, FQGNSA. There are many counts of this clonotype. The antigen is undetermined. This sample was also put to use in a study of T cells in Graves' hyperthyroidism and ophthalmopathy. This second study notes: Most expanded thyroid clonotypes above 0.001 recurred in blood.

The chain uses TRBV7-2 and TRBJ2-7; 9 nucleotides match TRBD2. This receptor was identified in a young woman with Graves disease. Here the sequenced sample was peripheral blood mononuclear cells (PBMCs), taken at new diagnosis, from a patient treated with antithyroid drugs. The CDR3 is CASSLDPSSGMYEQYF. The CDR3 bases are TGTGCCAGCAGCTTAGATCCGTCTAGCGGGATGTACGAGCAGTACTTC.